These 19 T cell receptor beta chains originate from one sample sequenced in a study of cytotoxic CD8 clonotypes in ibrutinib-treated CLL. TCRdb's table, derived via immunoSEQ multiplex PCR, lists solely in-frame clones and lacks some. The table shows about 140,000 clones, with under 95% occurring only once. Material: PBMCs, obtained after 12 months of ibrutinib treatment. The receptors stem from a human donor with chronic lymphocytic leukemia.

This sequence joins TRBV5-6 and TRBJ1-1; D gene unclear. Germline V gene lookup returns CDR1 SGHDT and CDR2 YYEEEE. The V end lost 4 bases, the J end lost 4 bases, and 14 bases lay between the germline ends. The CDR3 totals 14 residues. In nucleotides, the CDR3 is TGTGCCAGCAGCCGTAATAATGGAGTCACTGAAGCTTTCTTT. Encoded protein: CASSRNNGVTEAFF.

The chain has TRBV25-1 and TRBJ2-3; D ambiguous. The ends were cut back, 6 bases at V and 8 bases at J, with 12 bases in the middle. CDR1 is MGHDK, CDR2 SYGVNS, per germline. CDR3 length: 12 amino acids. CDR3 amino acids: CASRGTSGTQYF. The DNA for the CDR3 is TGTGCCAGCAGGGGTACCTCGGGTACGCAGTATTTT.

This clone was recorded once. V is TRBV11-3 and J is TRBJ2-1, with 8 bases identical to TRBD2. Germline values: CDR1 SGHNT, CDR2 YENEEA. The CDR3 covers 17 residues. V gave up 1 base and J gave up 3 bases; unmatched junction bases: 8. The DNA for the CDR3 is TGTGCCAGCAGCTTAGTATACAGCGGGAGCGACTACAATGAGCAGTTCTTC. It specifies CASSLVYSGSDYNEQFF.

This clone has a handful of counts. The chain combines TRBV19 with TRBJ2-4; TRBD2 matches 7 bases. With 2 bases clipped from V and 0 bases from J, the junction kept 7 bases outside the gene matches. This CDR3 region has 17 residues. Per germline, CDR1 LNHDA and CDR2 SQIVND (reference sequence). The CDR3 sequence is CASSIPTSALAKNIQYF. The CDR3 nucleotides are TGTGCCAGTAGTATACCCACTAGCGCGCTAGCCAAAAACATTCAGTACTTC.

V usage is TRBV6-6 and J usage is TRBJ1-2; D gene unclear. Germline CDR1 and CDR2: MNHNY and SVGAGI (reference sequence). V was trimmed by 6 bases and J by 8 bases, leaving 22 bases between them. The CDR3 runs 15 residues. CDR3 bases: TGTGCCAGCAGCTCTAGGACGACCGATATCACCGGCTACACCTTC. Its translation is CASSSRTTDITGYTF.

The V call is TRBV11-3, the J call TRBJ1-1, with unresolved D. This CDR3 has 12 residues. V was clipped by 1 base and J by 5 bases, with 5 bases between them. Germline V gene sequence: CDR1 SGHNT, CDR2 YENEEA. The DNA for the CDR3 is TGTGCCAGCAGCTTAGGGAAGACTGAAGCTTTCTTT. Its translation is CASSLGKTEAFF.

This chain links TRBV9 with TRBJ2-7, with 13 nucleotides matching TRBD2. V was pared by 3 bases and J by 5 bases, with 5 bases of the junction left unmatched. CDR1 and CDR2 from the germline V gene are SGDLS and YYNGEE. There are 15 residues in the CDR3. The chain's CDR3 is CASSEGLAGSNEQYF. In DNA, the CDR3 is TGTGCCAGCAGCGAGGGACTAGCGGGATCAAACGAGCAGTACTTC.

The genes are TRBV19 and TRBJ2-5; 8 positions match TRBD1. Per the germline V gene, CDR1 is LNHDA and CDR2 is SQIVND (reference sequence). This CDR3 has 15 residues. After removal of 6 bases from V and 5 bases from J, the junction contained 11 bases not matched to a gene. CDR3 DNA sequence: TGTGCCAGTAGACAAGGACAGGGAGGAACCGAGACCCAGTACTTC. This codes for CASRQGQGGTETQYF.

The chain recombines TRBV28 with TRBJ1-3, with D tentatively TRBD1 (5 bases). The germline CDR1 and CDR2 sequences are MDHEN and SYDVKM. With 6 bases removed from V and 0 bases from J, the gap between germline ends came to 9 bases. The CDR3 has 14 amino acids. CDR3 loop: CASSRDLSGNTIYF. In DNA form, the CDR3 reads TGTGCCAGCAGCCGGGACCTCTCTGGAAACACCATATATTTT.

The chain uses TRBV9 and TRBJ1-1; D is unresolved. V was trimmed by 0 bases and J by 10 bases, leaving 10 bases between them. The CDR3 is 12 residues long. Germline-derived CDR1 and CDR2 are SGDLS and YYNGEE. The chain's CDR3 is CASSVVAGLAFF. CDR3 nucleotides: TGTGCCAGCAGCGTAGTAGCTGGGCTAGCTTTCTTT.

The chain carries TRBV7-3 and TRBJ1-1; D call uncertain. The germline V gene has CDR1 SGHTA and CDR2 FQGTGA. CDR3 length equals 13 residues. Trimming left V 1 base short and J 4 bases short, with 7 bases between. This CDR3 is CASSLSSFTEAFF. CDR3 in DNA: TGTGCCAGCAGCTTAAGCAGTTTCACTGAAGCTTTCTTT. The entire variable domain, with the rest obtained from reference TRBV7-3 and TRBJ1-1, is as follows: GAGVSQTPSNKVTEKGKYVELRCDPISGHTALYWYRQSLGQGPEFLIYFQGTGAADDSGLPNDRFFAVRPEGSVSTLKIQRTERGDSAVYLCASSLSSFTEAFFGQGTRLTVV.

The chain carries TRBV15 and TRBJ2-7; D is unclear. Trimming cost V 1 base and J 5 bases, with 15 bases left between them. Germline assignment: CDR1 LNHNV and CDR2 YYDKDF (reference sequence). The CDR3 loop spans 15 amino acids. DNA of the CDR3: TGTGCCACCAGCAGAGGGACGGGTTCTTCCGACGAGCAGTACTTC. Translated: CATSRGTGSSDEQYF.

The V gene is TRBV27, the J gene TRBJ2-7; 7 bases align to TRBD1. The V gene end was trimmed by 1 base and the J gene end by 0 bases; junction bases not matched to a gene: 9. CDR3 length: 17 amino acids. Germline CDR1 and CDR2: MNHEY and SMNVEV (reference sequence). The CDR3 sequence: CASSLLGGRPSSYEQYF. The CDR3 nucleotides read TGTGCCAGCAGTTTATTAGGGGGCAGGCCAAGCTCCTACGAGCAGTACTTC.

This chain joins TRBV28 and TRBJ2-5, with 8 bases lining up with TRBD1. The length of the CDR3 is 13 residues. The germline V gene has CDR1 MDHEN and CDR2 SYDVKM. The V and J ends lost 6 bases and 3 bases, in that order; junction bases with no gene match: 3. The CDR3 bases are TGTGCCAGCAGACAGGGGGGTAAAGAGACCCAGTACTTC. Amino acids: CASRQGGKETQYF. The entire variable domain, with the rest obtained from reference TRBV28 and TRBJ2-5, is as follows: DVKVTQSSRYLVKRTGEKVFLECVQDMDHENMFWYRQDPGLGLRLIYFSYDVKMKEKGDIPEGYSVSREKKERFSLILESASTNQTSMYLCASRQGGKETQYFGPGTRLLVL.

The chain employs TRBV7-9 and TRBJ2-1; possibly TRBD1 or TRBD2 for D (6 bases each). This CDR3 has 15 residues. Trimming stripped 5 bases from V and 4 bases from J, with 15 bases between. Germline V CDR1 and CDR2: SEHNR, FQNEAQ (reference sequence). As DNA, the CDR3 is TGTGCCAGCAGCCCAGACGGGGGCTCGTACAATGAGCAGTTCTTC. Residues: CASSPDGGSYNEQFF.

This clone was recorded only once. This chain connects TRBV7-9 to TRBJ2-3; 8 bases agree with TRBD2. The CDR3 is 15 residues long. CDR1 and CDR2 (germline): SEHNR, FQNEAQ (reference sequence). V gave up 5 bases and J gave up 0 bases; unmatched junction bases: 4. CDR3 nucleotide sequence: TGTGCCAGCAGCCATAGCGGGACTAGCACAGATACGCAGTATTTT. Its protein is CASSHSGTSTDTQYF.

The chain recombines TRBV30 with TRBJ2-7, with unresolved D. This CDR3 contains 11 residues. CDR1 and CDR2 (germline): GTSNPN, SVGIG (reference sequence). Trimming removed 5 bases from V and 2 bases from J, with 7 bases in between. The CDR3 protein is CAWYTAYEQYF. The CDR3, as DNA: TGTGCCTGGTACACTGCCTACGAGCAGTACTTC.

The chain joins TRBV6-4 to TRBJ2-7; D is unresolved. The germline gives CDR1 MRHNA, CDR2 SNTAGT. There are 13 residues in the CDR3. The V end was cut by 0 bases, the J end by 6 bases, with 9 bases between. CDR3 loop: CASSDSLETEQYF. CDR3 DNA sequence: TGTGCCAGCAGTGACTCGTTGGAGACCGAGCAGTACTTC.

The genes are TRBV13 and TRBJ1-5, with D unresolved. Trimming cost V 5 bases and J 5 bases, with 13 bases left between them. The CDR3 is 14 amino acids. Germline V gene sequence: CDR1 PRHDT, CDR2 FYEKMQ (reference sequence). CDR3 sequence reads: CASSGAGMDQPQHF. DNA for the CDR3: TGTGCCAGCAGCGGAGCTGGGATGGATCAGCCCCAGCATTTT.